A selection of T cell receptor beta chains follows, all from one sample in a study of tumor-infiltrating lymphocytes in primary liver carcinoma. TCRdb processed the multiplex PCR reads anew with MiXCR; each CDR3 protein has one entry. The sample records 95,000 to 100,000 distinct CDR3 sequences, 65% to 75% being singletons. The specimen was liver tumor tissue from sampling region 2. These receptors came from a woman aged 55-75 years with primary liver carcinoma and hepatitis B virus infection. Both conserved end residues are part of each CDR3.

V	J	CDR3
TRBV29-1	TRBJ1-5	CSVRTGDQPQHF
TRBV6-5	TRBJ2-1	CASSYGRGTSGRVNEQFF
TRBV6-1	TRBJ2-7	CASSTSGKGTYEQYF
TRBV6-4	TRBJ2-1	CASSDSSNNEQFF
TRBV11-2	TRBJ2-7	CASSLTGGSYELYF
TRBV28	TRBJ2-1	CASKTSGRARSSYNEQFF
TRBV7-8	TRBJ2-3	CVSSPLAVGPYGRNTQYF
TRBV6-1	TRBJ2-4	CASSEEARGRTTAKNIQYF
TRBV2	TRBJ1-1	CASSYIRDTEAFF
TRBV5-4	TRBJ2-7	CPSSHRDRYEEYF
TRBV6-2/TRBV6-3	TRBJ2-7	CASTPSGSYEQYF
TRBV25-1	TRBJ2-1	CASSEGIERGNEQFF
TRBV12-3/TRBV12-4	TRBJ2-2	CAGSLQGIANTGELFF
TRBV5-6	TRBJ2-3	CASSTTLPTDTQYF
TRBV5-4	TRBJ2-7	CASNLRTSGNEQYF
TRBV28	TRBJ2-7	CASSLAANDVGEQYF
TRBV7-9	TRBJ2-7	CASSTGTDLVKYF
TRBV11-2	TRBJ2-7	CASSLRRTSGEKAYEKYF
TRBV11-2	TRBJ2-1	CASSAETVVYNEQFF
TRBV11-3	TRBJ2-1	CASSLGRGDWGVDEQFF
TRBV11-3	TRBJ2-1	CASSAVQGGLAAGFDEQFF
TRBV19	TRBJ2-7	CASSVDPSGSSYEQYF
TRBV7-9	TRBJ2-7	CASSLEHEQYF
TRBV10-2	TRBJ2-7	CASSESGFFYDQYF
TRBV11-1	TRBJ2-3	CASSLGQNTDTRYF
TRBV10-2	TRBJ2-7	CASAKGGAGLYEQYF
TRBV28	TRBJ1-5	CGSNLSGAVNQPQHF
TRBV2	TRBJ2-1	CASSEEIAGGPNERFF
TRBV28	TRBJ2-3	CASSFLSGTDTQYF
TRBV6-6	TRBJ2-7	CASSYYVGSSYEQYF
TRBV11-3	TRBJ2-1	CASSLGRGEWGVDGRFF
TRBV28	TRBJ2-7	CASSPTGLAGGRDEQYF
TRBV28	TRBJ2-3	CASSFSQGATQYF
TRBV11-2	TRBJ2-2	CARSDGRKKNTGELFF
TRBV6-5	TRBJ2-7	CASKALQGLVDGQYF
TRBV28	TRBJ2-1	CASSSTSGLVGNEQFF
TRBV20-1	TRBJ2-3	CCGDRGSASTDTQYF